Listed below are T cell receptor beta chains from one sample, sequenced in a study of blood T cell repertoires in COVID-19. Data came from immunoSEQ multiplex PCR; TCRdb stores just in-frame clones and leaves some out. The repertoire includes fewer than 200,000 clones, roughly 77% of them detected once, and roughly 6.8% sits in the top ten. The sample consisted of peripheral blood. Receptors were obtained from a man aged 65-85 years with active or convalescent COVID-19. CDR3s include the opening cysteine and the closing phenylalanine or tryptophan. A D gene is named only where the DNA matches it firmly. Not all rows give a size; the values are once, few, many and, for expanded clones, a class.

clone_size,j_call,v_call,d_call,cdr3_nt,cdr3_aa
NA,TRBJ1-4,TRBV30,TRBD1,TGTGCCTGGACCCCCCCGCAGGGGGCTAATGAAAAACTGTTTTTT,CAWTPPQGANEKLFF
NA,TRBJ2-3,TRBV7-8,TRBD1,TGTGCCAGCAGGCTTTTGAGACAGGGGGGTGATACGCAGTATTTT,CASRLLRQGGDTQYF
NA,TRBJ1-2,TRBV7-9,NA,TGTGCCAGCAGCTTAGAGAGAGGGAAACACTTCTATGGCTACACCTTC,CASSLERGKHFYGYTF
NA,TRBJ1-1,TRBV30,NA,TGTGCCTGGGCGGTGAACACTGAAGCTTTCTTT,CAWAVNTEAFF
NA,TRBJ2-1,TRBV25-1,TRBD1,TGTGCCAGCAGTGGGAACAGGGGGCGGAACAATGAGCAGTTCTTC,CASSGNRGRNNEQFF
NA,TRBJ2-3,TRBV5-6,NA,TGTGCCAGCAGCTTGAGCTCCAACCCCGATACGCAGTATTTT,CASSLSSNPDTQYF
NA,TRBJ1-4,TRBV30,NA,TGTGCCTGGAGACAGGGAAATGAAAAACTGTTTTTT,CAWRQGNEKLFF
few,TRBJ1-1,TRBV30,TRBD1,TGTGCCTGGCTGGGGACAGGTGAAGCTTTCTTT,CAWLGTGEAFF
once,TRBJ1-2,TRBV7-9,TRBD1,TGTGCCAGCAGCTCGACAGGGTTCCACTATGGCTACACCTTC,CASSSTGFHYGYTF
few,TRBJ2-5,TRBV7-2,TRBD2,TGTGCCAGCAGCTTCGAAAGGACTAGCGGGAAGGAGACCCAGTACTTC,CASSFERTSGKETQYF
NA,TRBJ2-1,TRBV5-4,TRBD2,TGTGCCAGCAGCTTGGGGCCCCCCGGGGGGGTAAATGAGCAGTTCTTC,CASSLGPPGGVNEQFF
few,TRBJ2-5,TRBV5-1,TRBD1,TGCGCCAGCAGCTTGGTGGGACAGGCAGAGACCCAGTACTTC,CASSLVGQAETQYF
NA,TRBJ2-7,TRBV6-1,NA,TGTGCCAGCAGTGTCAGGGCCCTAGACCACACCTACGAGCAGTACTTC,CASSVRALDHTYEQYF
few,TRBJ2-6,TRBV5-1,TRBD2,TGCGCCAGCAGCTTAGATCTCGGGGGGGCTGGGGCCAACGTCCTGACTTTC,CASSLDLGGAGANVLTF
NA,TRBJ2-7,TRBV6-6,TRBD1,TGTGCCAGCACTCGGCGACAATACCGGGACAGTGCCCCCTACGAGCAGTACTTC,CASTRRQYRDSAPYEQYF
NA,TRBJ2-5,TRBV3-1/TRBV3-2,NA,TGTGCCAGCAGCCCTCGTAGGGGGGAGACCCAGTACTTC,CASSPRRGETQYF
NA,TRBJ1-5,TRBV6-6,NA,TGTGCCAGCAGTTACGGGAGGCAGTACAATCAGCCCCAGCATTTT,CASSYGRQYNQPQHF
NA,TRBJ2-2,TRBV6-6,NA,TGTGCCAGCAGTCGCGGGGACAGCCGACTTAACACCGGGGAGCTGTTTTTT,CASSRGDSRLNTGELFF
NA,TRBJ1-1,TRBV5-1,NA,TGCGCCAGCAGCTTCAATTGGGAGACTGAAGCTTTCTTT,CASSFNWETEAFF
NA,TRBJ2-2,TRBV6-4,TRBD1,TGTGCCAGCAGTCCGGGACAGGGGCACACCGGGGAGCTGTTTTTT,CASSPGQGHTGELFF
NA,TRBJ1-1,TRBV6-5,NA,TGTGCCAGCAGTTACGACACGGGAAACACTGAAGCTTTCTTT,CASSYDTGNTEAFF
NA,TRBJ1-1,TRBV7-2,NA,TGTGCCAGCAGCTTATACCAGATGAACACTGAAGCTTTCTTT,CASSLYQMNTEAFF
NA,TRBJ2-3,TRBV6-5,TRBD1,TGTGCCAGCAGTTACCTGGACAGGGGCGCGAATACGCAGTATTTT,CASSYLDRGANTQYF
NA,TRBJ1-1,TRBV12-3/TRBV12-4,NA,TGTGCCAGCAGGCAGGGGAACACTGAAGCTTTCTTT,CASRQGNTEAFF
NA,TRBJ1-3,TRBV2,NA,TGTGCCACGGCGGGGGGCTCTGGAAACACCATATATTTT,CATAGGSGNTIYF
NA,TRBJ2-2,TRBV6-2/TRBV6-3,TRBD1,TGTGCCAGCAGTTTCCCACGGACAGGGGGCGTTACCGGGGAGCTGTTTTTT,CASSFPRTGGVTGELFF
NA,TRBJ1-3,TRBV30,TRBD1,TGTGCCTCGCAACAGGGGTTAAACACCATATATTTT,CASQQGLNTIYF
NA,TRBJ1-2,TRBV7-2,NA,TGTGCCAGCAGCCTAAGACAGAACTCCTATGGCTACACCTTC,CASSLRQNSYGYTF
NA,TRBJ1-1,TRBV28,NA,TGTGCCAGTACGCGGGGGCTTGGGAACACTGAAGCTTTCTTT,CASTRGLGNTEAFF
NA,TRBJ2-7,TRBV14,NA,TGTGCCAGCAGCCAAGATTGGTGGGCCGGATCCTACGAGCAGTACTTC,CASSQDWWAGSYEQYF
NA,TRBJ1-2,TRBV21-1,NA,TGTGCCAGCAGCGTCGGGACAGTATATGGCTACACCTTC,CASSVGTVYGYTF
NA,TRBJ2-3,TRBV4-3,TRBD1,TGCGCCAGCAGCCAAGCCCCCGGGACAGGAAGCACAGATACGCAGTATTTT,CASSQAPGTGSTDTQYF
NA,TRBJ1-1,TRBV19,NA,TGTGCCAGCTCCAGAATTGGGGTCGGGAGGGCTGAAGCTTTCTTT,CASSRIGVGRAEAFF
once,TRBJ1-1,TRBV5-1,TRBD1,TGCGCCAGCAGCAGCCACAGGGGGAACACTGAAGCTTTCTTT,CASSSHRGNTEAFF
NA,TRBJ2-3,TRBV2,NA,TGTGCCTCCGGGCCCCAGGGCGATACGCAGTATTTT,CASGPQGDTQYF
NA,TRBJ1-1,TRBV29-1,TRBD1,TGCAGCGTTGAAGATCCTTCACAGGGGGAAATCAACAACGCTGAAGCTTTCTTT,CSVEDPSQGEINNAEAFF
NA,TRBJ1-2,TRBV19,NA,TGTGCCAGTTGTAATGACAGGACGGGCTACACCTTC,CASCNDRTGYTF
NA,TRBJ1-2,TRBV11-2,NA,TGTGCCAGCACGGCTATAGGAGGGAACTATGGCTACACCTTC,CASTAIGGNYGYTF
NA,TRBJ1-6,TRBV2,NA,TGTGCCAGCAGTGGCGGAGGGTCTAAGGATTCACCCCTCCACTTT,CASSGGGSKDSPLHF
NA,TRBJ2-5,TRBV6-1,TRBD1,TGTGCCAGCAGTGAAGGGACAGGCCCTAATGGGTACTTC,CASSEGTGPNGYF
few,TRBJ1-1,TRBV6-1,NA,TGTGCCAGCAGTGAAGTTAGGGGAGGCACTGAAGCTTTCTTT,CASSEVRGGTEAFF
NA,TRBJ2-1,TRBV7-8,TRBD1,TGTGCCAGCAGCTCCGGACAGGCGTACAATGAGCAGTTCTTC,CASSSGQAYNEQFF
few,TRBJ1-4,TRBV18,NA,TGTGCCAGCTCACAGTCGGGGGGACTTAATGAAAAACTGTTTTTT,CASSQSGGLNEKLFF
NA,TRBJ1-1,TRBV7-9,NA,TGTGCCAGCACCTTTAGTCAGGGGATGAACACTGAAGCTTTCTTT,CASTFSQGMNTEAFF
NA,TRBJ1-1,TRBV7-8,NA,TGTGCCAGCAGTCTCCGGGAGGGGTTAACTGAAGCTTTCTTT,CASSLREGLTEAFF
many,TRBJ1-1,TRBV14,NA,TGTGCCAGCAGCCAAGATATGCGAGCGAGGGCTGAAGCTTTCTTT,CASSQDMRARAEAFF